Listed below are T cell receptor beta chains from one sample, sequenced in a study of PD-L1 blockade in urothelial cancer. Assay: immunoSEQ multiplex PCR; the TCRdb copy retains only in-frame clones and omits some. Here the sample spans tens of thousands of clones, 85% to 90% being singletons. Sample: PBMCs, taken around atezolizumab (anti-PD-L1) treatment. All receptors come from a man aged 55 to 70 with urothelial cancer. Both conserved end residues are part of each CDR3.

V,CDR3
TRBV7-2,CASSLVAGGPHEQYF
TRBV5-1,CASSRNGGAVSGYTF
TRBV7-2,CASSYLADMSTDTQYF
TRBV5-1,CASSSGQGGSETQYF
TRBV5-1,CASRRETGVDYEQYF
TRBV2,CASGEDRGGNQPQHF
TRBV7-2,CASSLASYYNEQFF
TRBV11-3,CASSLESRGGYGYTF
TRBV15,CATSSEFMDTLPCF
TRBV7-2,CASSLVGANGAYEQYF
TRBV19,CASSRQGVEVGELFF
TRBV30,CARNEGVNSPLHF
TRBV5-1,CASSSGQGAYEQYF
TRBV7-2,CASSPRGEYREAFF
TRBV19,CASIKSRVQGGYTF
TRBV28,CASSLFGGRSMNTEAFF
TRBV5-1,CASSLARQIAKNIQYF
TRBV11-2,CASSLELASGTHEQYF
TRBV5-6,CASSEGTGTTDTQYF
TRBV5-1,CASSSSGQNNEQFF
TRBV28,CAKQDPVAKNIQYF
TRBV6-1,CASSEDGGSVYGYTF
TRBV9,CASSRAGTSSREQYF
TRBV5-1,CASSWGGARGFSEQFF
TRBV9,CASSAGQVGGDTQYF
TRBV14,CASSQGDYLGTDTQYF
TRBV6-6,CASSPSGASTDTQYF
TRBV21-1,CARTRYTGELFF
TRBV30,CAAPGAAETQYF
TRBV28,CATTSGSGTDTQYF
TRBV29-1,CSVEDVNEAFF
TRBV18,CASSPLSWTSGSGETQYF
TRBV30,CAWSVVRGGMDYGYTF
TRBV11-2,CASSGWAGTPLHF
TRBV19,CASINRGPTYNQPQHF
TRBV30,CAWRSIVGNTIYF
TRBV11-2,CASSLGSGGYEQYF
TRBV6-6,CASTRDRAATEAFF
TRBV18,CASSPGGNYGYTF
TRBV5-1,CASSLVDWTGGSGTYEQYF
TRBV6-4,CASSDGGTQPQHF
TRBV6-1,CASSDRTGVYEKLFF